The rows below give T cell receptor beta chains drawn from one sample of a study of shared clonotypes between healthy human individuals. Produced via immunoSEQ multiplex PCR; TCRdb's table is partial and in-frame only. The table lists under 600,000 clones, 75% to 80% of them singletons. Sequenced: PBMCs. The origin of the receptors is a woman in her 40s in good health. Some clones in this sample may be carry-over from other donors' samples. Both conserved end residues are trimmed from each CDR3.

j_gene | v_gene | CDR3aa
TRBJ1-2 | TRBV27 | ASSSLRDYGYT
TRBJ2-2 | TRBV6-6 | ASRRGTSGTGELF
TRBJ2-1 | TRBV9 | ASSVGGETYNEQF
TRBJ2-3 | TRBV10-3 | AISPNSGSTDTQY
TRBJ1-3 | TRBV7-2 | ASSPRGGNSGNTIY
TRBJ2-5 | TRBV28 | ASRPLVQETQY
TRBJ2-1 | TRBV7-3 | ASSLKGAGEQF
TRBJ1-2 | TRBV5-8 | ASRQRGLTNYGYT
TRBJ2-7 | TRBV5-5 | ASSFRRDREYEQY
TRBJ2-7 | TRBV7-9 | ASSLGDRASYEQY
TRBJ2-7 | TRBV28 | ASSLVSGRSYEQY
TRBJ2-1 | TRBV6-5 | ASSYSASPPNEQF
TRBJ1-1 | TRBV2 | ASSAQGVAEAF
TRBJ2-3 | TRBV7-3 | ASSYIHEGADTQY
TRBJ1-4 | TRBV7-2 | ASSLSRGEVEKLF
TRBJ2-1 | TRBV7-3 | ASSRGLADYNEQF
TRBJ2-7 | TRBV28 | ASTHPGQGSRSYEQY
TRBJ1-1 | TRBV4-1 | ASSLSGAGNTEAF
TRBJ2-7 | TRBV30 | AFSTSGVYEQY
TRBJ1-1 | TRBV18 | ASSPPGQWDTEAF
TRBJ1-1 | TRBV6-1 | ASSLQGMNTEAF
TRBJ2-6 | TRBV4-3 | ASSQDGGTGANVLT
TRBJ2-5 | TRBV28 | ASIGSTSGRSKETQY
TRBJ2-1 | TRBV19 | ASSIRLEMRGSHETNEQF
TRBJ2-5 | TRBV28 | ASRSASGSRETQY
TRBJ2-2 | TRBV7-9 | ASSLRTGQAVGELF
TRBJ2-1 | TRBV10-2 | ASSESNGPSGRWDEQF
TRBJ2-6 | TRBV5-8 | ASSSTSSGANVLT
TRBJ2-3 | TRBV2 | ASSENPGTDTQY
TRBJ1-5 | TRBV2 | ASTELGTGNQPQH
TRBJ2-7 | TRBV14 | ASSFPTLGDSSYEQY
TRBJ2-7 | TRBV19 | ASSIGGNQNYEQY
TRBJ2-5 | TRBV5-4 | ASSLGGDRQETQY
TRBJ1-5 | TRBV6-5 | ASSYDRNNQPQH
TRBJ2-3 | TRBV29-1 | SVEDASSGTDTQY
TRBJ1-2 | TRBV29-1 | SVAGGDLYYGYT
TRBJ2-5 | TRBV5-1 | ASSLYRASETQY
TRBJ1-5 | TRBV19 | ASSIVADSNQPQH
TRBJ2-5 | TRBV18 | ASSKQGQQETQY
TRBJ1-2 | TRBV7-2 | ASRSGGSYGYT
TRBJ2-7 | TRBV5-1 | ASSASIYEQY
TRBJ1-2 | TRBV6-6 | ASSPRGTETNYGYT
TRBJ1-1 | TRBV18 | ASSLYDLGPMNTEAF
TRBJ1-5 | TRBV11-2 | ASSPATGVPNQPQH
TRBJ1-2 | TRBV9 | ASSVARRIINYGYT